This is a list of T cell receptor beta chains from one sample in a study of glioma-infiltrating T cells after dendritic cell vaccination. TCRdb's copy holds only in-frame clones and misses some; the assay was immunoSEQ multiplex PCR. The table shows about 95,000 clones, with around 85% occurring only once. The source material was blood, sampled before dendritic cell vaccination. The origin of the receptors is a human donor with glioblastoma. Both conserved end residues are part of each CDR3. A D gene is named only where the DNA matches it firmly. Clone size is shown for a subset of rows, as once, few, many or a class of expanded clone.

clone_size | d_call | j_call | v_call | cdr3_length | cdr3_aa | cdr3_nt
NA | TRBD1 | TRBJ2-6 | TRBV5-1 | 20 | CASSLEFIGAGGSGANVLTF | TGCGCCAGCAGCTTGGAATTCATCGGGGCAGGGGGCTCTGGGGCCAACGTCCTGACTTTC
NA | TRBD1 | TRBJ2-7 | TRBV6-5 | 15 | CASRLDRGESYEQYF | TGTGCCAGCCGTCTCGACAGGGGGGAGAGCTACGAGCAGTACTTC
NA | TRBD1 | TRBJ2-1 | TRBV7-6 | 18 | CASSLHPPGQGMSNEQFF | TGTGCCAGCAGCTTACATCCCCCGGGACAGGGAATGAGCAATGAGCAGTTCTTC
NA | NA | TRBJ1-6 | TRBV19 | 13 | CASHRTDNSPLHF | TGTGCCAGCCACAGGACGGATAATTCACCCCTCCACTTT
NA | NA | TRBJ2-3 | TRBV10-1 | 11 | CASSVEDTQYF | TGCGCCAGCAGTGTGGAGGATACGCAGTATTTT
NA | TRBD2 | TRBJ2-3 | TRBV7-2 | 14 | CASSYSGEVDTQYF | TGTGCCAGCAGTTATAGCGGGGAAGTCGATACGCAGTATTTT
NA | NA | TRBJ2-5 | TRBV10-3 | 12 | CAVLGEKGPQYF | TGTGCCGTCCTAGGGGAAAAGGGCCCCCAGTACTTC
NA | TRBD1 | TRBJ1-1 | TRBV6-5 | 13 | CASSYYRGTEAFF | TGTGCCAGCAGTTACTACAGGGGCACTGAAGCTTTCTTT
NA | TRBD2 | TRBJ2-3 | TRBV2 | 17 | CASSGTGGGLGTDTQYF | TGTGCCAGCAGTGGTACCGGGGGGGGGCTTGGCACAGATACGCAGTATTTT
NA | TRBD1 | TRBJ1-1 | TRBV18 | 16 | CASSPPVGQGPTEAFF | TGTGCCAGCTCACCACCGGTGGGACAGGGACCCACTGAAGCTTTCTTT
NA | TRBD2 | TRBJ2-2 | TRBV5-1 | 15 | CASSPLAGDTGELFF | TGCGCCAGCAGCCCCCTAGCGGGAGACACCGGGGAGCTGTTTTTT
once | NA | TRBJ2-7 | TRBV4-1 | 16 | CASSQEETGSSYEQYF | TGCGCCAGCAGCCAAGAAGAAACAGGGAGCTCCTACGAGCAGTACTTC
NA | NA | TRBJ1-2 | TRBV29-1 | 14 | CSVATGWLSHGYTF | TGCAGCGTAGCTACAGGGTGGCTTAGTCATGGCTACACCTTC
NA | TRBD1 | TRBJ2-7 | TRBV10-3 | 14 | CAISTGTGNYEQYF | TGTGCCATCAGTACGGGGACAGGTAACTACGAGCAGTACTTC
NA | TRBD1 | TRBJ1-2 | TRBV6-1 | 17 | CASSVRTGTGAGYGYTF | TGTGCCAGCAGTGTGCGAACCGGGACAGGCGCCGGTTATGGCTACACCTTC
NA | NA | TRBJ2-3 | TRBV7-2 | 14 | CASSLSAGTDTQYF | TGTGCCAGCAGCTTGTCCGCGGGCACAGATACGCAGTATTTT
NA | NA | TRBJ1-1 | TRBV5-6 | 14 | CASSLGSRNTEAFF | TGTGCCAGCAGCTTGGGGAGCAGAAACACTGAAGCTTTCTTT
NA | TRBD1 | TRBJ1-5 | TRBV23-1 | 14 | CASKRTGANQPQHF | TGCGCCAGCAAACGGACAGGGGCGAATCAGCCCCAGCATTTT
few | NA | TRBJ2-5 | TRBV25-1 | 14 | CASSEYSGQETQYF | TGTGCCAGCAGTGAATATAGCGGCCAAGAGACCCAGTACTTC
NA | TRBD2 | TRBJ2-1 | TRBV7-2 | 16 | CASSSDRLAGRGEQFF | TGTGCCAGCAGCTCAGATCGACTAGCGGGAAGAGGGGAGCAGTTCTTC
once | NA | TRBJ1-2 | TRBV4-2 | 13 | CASSQGAGSGYTF | TGTGCCAGCAGCCAAGGGGCGGGCAGTGGCTACACCTTC
NA | NA | TRBJ2-3 | TRBV19 | 14 | CASSGSRDTDTQYF | TGTGCCAGTAGTGGGAGCCGAGACACAGATACGCAGTATTTT
NA | TRBD1 | TRBJ1-2 | TRBV19 | 15 | CASSTPWDRGRGYTF | TGTGCCAGTAGTACCCCTTGGGACAGGGGGCGCGGCTACACCTTC
NA | NA | TRBJ1-2 | TRBV4-1 | 14 | CASSQDPHGDGYTF | TGCGCCAGCAGCCAAGATCCCCACGGGGATGGCTACACCTTC
NA | NA | TRBJ2-5 | TRBV6-1 | 13 | CASQRTPQETQYF | TGTGCCAGCCAACGGACACCCCAAGAGACCCAGTACTTC
NA | TRBD1 | TRBJ2-7 | TRBV5-1 | 16 | CASSLAPGQGVYEQYF | TGCGCCAGCAGCTTGGCCCCGGGACAGGGGGTTTACGAGCAGTACTTC
NA | NA | TRBJ1-4 | TRBV11-3 | 12 | CASTNGGKKLFF | TGTGCCAGCACCAACGGCGGGAAAAAACTGTTTTTT
NA | TRBD1 | TRBJ1-2 | TRBV4-1 | 14 | CASSQGTGTYGYTF | TGCGCCAGCAGCCAAGGGACAGGGACCTATGGCTACACCTTC
NA | TRBD1 | TRBJ1-5 | TRBV27 | 15 | CASSFRTGGEQPQHF | TGTGCCAGCAGTTTCAGGACAGGGGGCGAACAGCCCCAGCATTTT
NA | TRBD2 | TRBJ2-3 | TRBV7-6 | 16 | CASSGRLAGGPGTQYF | TGTGCCAGCAGCGGTCGACTAGCGGGAGGGCCGGGCACGCAGTATTTT
NA | TRBD1 | TRBJ1-1 | TRBV27 | 19 | CASSSLFRGRTGGGTEAFF | TGTGCCAGCAGTTCGCTTTTTAGGGGCCGGACAGGGGGCGGGACTGAAGCTTTCTTT
NA | TRBD2 | TRBJ2-7 | TRBV13 | 13 | CASSLSGGYEQYF | TGTGCCAGCAGCCTATCGGGGGGCTACGAGCAGTACTTC
NA | NA | TRBJ2-7 | TRBV5-6 | 13 | CASSLTGRVEQYF | TGTGCCAGCAGCTTGACAGGGCGGGTCGAGCAGTACTTC
NA | TRBD1 | TRBJ2-6 | TRBV5-1 | 19 | CASSLARDRGQAGANVLTF | TGCGCCAGCAGCTTGGCCCGGGACAGGGGGCAAGCTGGGGCCAACGTCCTGACTTTC
once | NA | TRBJ2-2 | TRBV2 | 13 | CASRLALTGELFF | TGTGCCAGCAGACTAGCTCTTACCGGGGAGCTGTTTTTT
NA | TRBD1 | TRBJ1-1 | TRBV16 | 16 | CASSQLQGAGDTEAFF | TGTGCCAGCAGCCAACTTCAGGGGGCAGGAGACACTGAAGCTTTCTTT
NA | TRBD1 | TRBJ2-2 | TRBV5-6 | 15 | CASSFRDRGVGELFF | TGTGCCAGCAGCTTCCGGGACAGGGGAGTCGGGGAGCTGTTTTTT
NA | TRBD1 | TRBJ2-1 | TRBV11-1 | 14 | CASSSDRVFNEQFF | TGTGCCAGCAGTTCCGACAGGGTATTCAATGAGCAGTTCTTC
once | NA | TRBJ2-5 | TRBV7-3 | 18 | CASSLSPPGASGQETQYF | TGTGCCAGCAGCTTATCACCTCCGGGGGCTAGCGGCCAAGAGACCCAGTACTTC
NA | TRBD2 | TRBJ2-5 | TRBV5-1 | 16 | CASSLGISGGLETQYF | TGCGCCAGCAGCTTGGGAATTAGCGGGGGGCTAGAGACCCAGTACTTC
NA | NA | TRBJ2-7 | TRBV20-1 | 11 | CSAANPYEQYF | TGCAGTGCTGCGAATCCCTACGAGCAGTACTTC
NA | TRBD2 | TRBJ2-3 | TRBV5-1 | 14 | CASKGLAGGDTQYF | TGCGCCAGCAAAGGTTTAGCGGGAGGAGATACGCAGTATTTT
NA | NA | TRBJ2-3 | TRBV7-2 | 15 | CASSSDKAFTDTQYF | TGTGCCAGCAGCTCCGACAAGGCTTTCACAGATACGCAGTATTTT
NA | TRBD1 | TRBJ2-2 | TRBV5-6 | 15 | CASSTDRENTGELFF | TGTGCCAGCAGCACCGACAGGGAGAACACCGGGGAGCTGTTTTTT
many | NA | TRBJ1-5 | TRBV18 | 13 | CASAGGGNQPQHF | TGTGCCAGCGCGGGGGGAGGCAATCAGCCCCAGCATTTT
NA | TRBD1 | TRBJ1-5 | TRBV19 | 16 | CASSIAGGPGGQPQHF | TGTGCCAGTAGTATAGCTGGGGGGCCAGGGGGTCAGCCCCAGCATTTT
NA | NA | TRBJ1-1 | TRBV7-7 | 13 | CASARGPNTEAFF | TGTGCTAGCGCACGCGGCCCGAACACTGAAGCTTTCTTT
NA | TRBD1 | TRBJ2-5 | TRBV12-5 | 14 | CASGLRTGQETQYF | TGTGCTAGTGGTCTCCGGACAGGGCAAGAGACCCAGTACTTC
NA | NA | TRBJ1-1 | TRBV15 | 14 | CATSRDGGYTEAFF | TGTGCCACCAGCAGAGATGGAGGGTACACTGAAGCTTTCTTT
NA | NA | TRBJ1-2 | TRBV7-2 | 15 | CASSPSGTSTYGYTF | TGTGCCAGCAGCCCGAGCGGGACTTCCACCTATGGCTACACCTTC
NA | NA | TRBJ1-5 | TRBV10-3 | 12 | CAIRQPNQPQHF | TGTGCCATCAGACAGCCCAATCAGCCCCAGCATTTT
NA | TRBD2 | TRBJ2-3 | TRBV19 | 14 | CASSASGRKDTQYF | TGTGCCAGTAGTGCGAGCGGGAGGAAAGATACGCAGTATTTT
NA | NA | TRBJ2-1 | TRBV6-6 | 15 | CASSPLSSSYNEQFF | TGTGCCAGCAGTCCCCTTTCGAGCTCCTACAATGAGCAGTTCTTC
NA | NA | TRBJ1-5 | TRBV5-1 | 15 | CASSLFGISNQPQHF | TGCGCCAGCAGCTTGTTCGGGATTAGCAATCAGCCCCAGCATTTT
NA | NA | TRBJ2-2 | TRBV2 | 14 | CASRQDANTGELFF | TGTGCCAGCAGACAGGACGCCAACACCGGGGAGCTGTTTTTT